The 24 T cell receptor beta chains presented below share a single source sample, sequenced in a study of shared clonotypes between healthy human individuals. Some clones are missing from TCRdb's copy, which holds only in-frame ones; the method was immunoSEQ multiplex PCR. Of 850,000 to 1,200,000 clones listed, more than 60% are singletons. The sequencing sample was made of memory CD4+ T cells sorted from blood. Subset indicated: CD45RA-negative fraction. The receptors were sampled from a man between 18 and 35 years old in good health.

In this sample, this clone turned up once. The J gene is TRBJ2-7, the V gene TRBV4-3; D not certain. V was cut by 2 bases and J by 2 bases, with 10 bases left in between. From germline, CDR1 is LGHNA and CDR2 YSLEER. This CDR3 is built from 14 residues. The CDR3 loop is CASSQSIGPYEQYF. The DNA of the CDR3 is TGCGCCAGCAGCCAATCTATAGGACCCTACGAGCAGTACTTC.

The CDR3, as DNA: TGTGCCAGCAGCTTGGAGAGGGGGGGCACCTACGAGCAGTACTTC. Translated, it gives CASSLERGGTYEQYF. This rearrangement joins TRBV5-5 to TRBJ2-7, with D possibly being TRBD2 (7 bases). Germline V CDR1 and CDR2: SGHKS, YYEKEE (reference sequence). V was cut by 0 bases and J by 2 bases, with 12 bases left in between. The CDR3 contains 15 residues.

V is TRBV27 and J is TRBJ2-3, with 10 bases fitting TRBD1. Germline trimming cut 2 bases from V and 0 bases from J; bases unmatched to any gene: 11. The CDR3 runs 19 residues. Germline V gene lookup returns CDR1 MNHEY and CDR2 SMNVEV (reference sequence). CDR3 region: CASSLRPGQGYYSTDTQYF. CDR3 nucleotide sequence: TGTGCCAGCAGTTTAAGGCCGGGACAGGGGTATTATAGCACAGATACGCAGTATTTT.

CDR3 bases: TGTGCCAGCAGTACAGGGTTGACTAATGAAAAACTGTTTTTT. Translation: CASSTGLTNEKLFF. The rearrangement uses TRBV6-1 and TRBJ1-4; a possible D gene is TRBD1 (6 bases). CDR1 is MNHNS, CDR2 SASEGT, per germline. Trimming shortened V by 5 bases and J by 2 bases, and 9 bases separated the two germline ends. The CDR3 is made up of 14 amino acids.

The genes are TRBV7-9 and TRBJ2-1, with 16 bases aligning to TRBD2. The germline gives CDR1 SEHNR, CDR2 FQNEAQ (reference sequence). Trimming cost V 3 bases and J 10 bases; bases outside gene matches: 6. The CDR3 has 16 residues. DNA of the CDR3: TGTGCCAGCAGCTTGGGACTAGCGGGAGGGCCGGGGGAGCAGTTCTTC. Encoded protein: CASSLGLAGGPGEQFF. The full variable domain, in which reference TRBV7-9 and TRBJ2-1 provide the parts outside the CDR3, is DTGVSQNPRHKITKRGQNVTFRCDPISEHNRLYWYRQTLGQGPEFLTYFQNEAQLEKSRLLSDRFSAERPKGSFSTLEIQRTEQGDSAMYLCASSLGLAGGPGEQFFGPGTRLTVL.

The chain combines TRBV27 with TRBJ2-5; no reliable D call. This CDR3 is 15 amino acids long. The V and J ends lost 4 bases and 0 bases respectively, with 12 bases between them. CDR1 is MNHEY, CDR2 SMNVEV, per germline (reference sequence). CDR3 amino acids: CASSSEMKNQETQYF. CDR3 bases: TGTGCCAGCAGTTCGGAAATGAAGAACCAAGAGACCCAGTACTTC.

The chain uses TRBV29-1 and TRBJ2-7; TRBD1 matches at 7 bases. This CDR3 has 15 residues. J was trimmed by 2 bases and V by 6 bases; bases with no gene match: 13. Germline V gene data show CDR1 as SQVTM and CDR2 as ANQGSEA. CDR3 loop: CSVALQDRQTYEQYF. DNA for the CDR3: TGCAGCGTGGCCTTGCAGGACAGGCAAACCTACGAGCAGTACTTC.

The chain joins TRBV19 to TRBJ1-2; D ambiguous. CDR3 length: 11 amino acids. Germline CDR1 LNHDA, CDR2 SQIVND (reference sequence). V gave up 10 bases and J gave up 6 bases, with 12 bases separating them. The CDR3 here is CATQGWNGYTF. The CDR3 DNA sequence: TGTGCCACCCAAGGGTGGAATGGCTACACCTTC.

This chain uses TRBV28 with TRBJ2-5; D is undetermined. CDR1 and CDR2 (germline): MDHEN, SYDVKM. V dropped 3 bases and J dropped 3 bases, with 11 bases sitting between them. CDR3 size: 14 residues. CDR3 DNA sequence: TGTGCCAGCAGTTTGAGTCCCGCGGAAGAGACCCAGTACTTC. This translates into CASSLSPAEETQYF.

This chain joins TRBV5-4 and TRBJ2-5; D is possibly TRBD2 (6 bases). The CDR3 totals 15 residues. Germline V gene sequence: CDR1 SGHNT, CDR2 YYREEE (reference sequence). Trimming shortened V by 0 bases and J by 5 bases, and 14 bases separated the two germline ends. CDR3 in amino acids: CASSLALSSEETQYF. CDR3 sequence (DNA): TGTGCCAGCAGCTTGGCCCTATCTAGCGAGGAGACCCAGTACTTC.

The J gene is TRBJ2-3, the V gene TRBV5-8; a weak D match, TRBD1 (5 bases). The CDR3 contains 17 residues. The germline V gene has CDR1 SGHTS and CDR2 YDEGEE. Trimming stripped 3 bases from V and 6 bases from J, with 23 bases between. The CDR3 bases are TGTGCCAGCAGCTCAGACAGCCTAAGTATTTCCCGCGATACGCAGTATTTT. Residues: CASSSDSLSISRDTQYF.

This chain's CDR3 is CASGTIRDHTGELFF. DNA of the CDR3: TGTGCCAGCGGAACGATAAGGGACCACACCGGGGAGCTGTTTTTT. This sequence joins TRBV11-2 and TRBJ2-2; the D call may be TRBD1 or TRBD2 (5 bases each). V was clipped by 8 bases and J by 3 bases, with 16 bases between them. CDR3 length: 15 amino acids. Germline CDR1 and CDR2: SGHAT and FQNNGV.

The rearrangement links TRBV18 to TRBJ1-6, with TRBD1 matching 9 bases. J was trimmed by 3 bases and V by 3 bases; bases with no gene match: 6. This CDR3 is 17 amino acids long. Per germline, CDR1 KGHSH and CDR2 LQKENI. The CDR3 region is CASSPLSTGGYNSPLHF. The CDR3 DNA sequence: TGTGCCAGCTCACCCCTCTCGACAGGGGGCTATAATTCACCCCTCCACTTT.

With regard to this clone: This sample also contains other DNA sequences that code for the same CDR3. The chain couples TRBV9 to TRBJ1-4; D remains unclear. Trimming shortened V by 0 bases and J by 2 bases, and 8 bases separated the two germline ends. From germline, CDR1 is SGDLS and CDR2 YYNGEE. This CDR3 is 15 amino acids long. The CDR3 bases are TGTGCCAGCAGCGTAGATGTGGGGACTAATGAAAAACTGTTTTTT. The encoded protein is CASSVDVGTNEKLFF.

This clone was seen only a few times. This sample includes further DNA sequences coding for the same CDR3. This chain joins TRBV2 and TRBJ1-5; 9 bases match TRBD1. Losses at the gene ends were 4 bases for V and 4 bases for J; bases not matched to a gene: 2. The germline V gene encodes CDR1 SNHLY and CDR2 FYNNEI. The CDR3 length is 14 residues. The CDR3 DNA sequence: TGTGCCAGCAGTGTAGACAGGGGGAATCAGCCCCAGCATTTT. Translated: CASSVDRGNQPQHF.

This sequence joins TRBV10-2 and TRBJ2-3; D is unresolved. Per germline, CDR1 WSHSY and CDR2 SAAADI. The length of the CDR3 is 15 residues. Trimming pared 5 bases from V and 0 bases from J, leaving 12 bases between. The CDR3: CASSFWASSTDTQYF. The CDR3 nucleotides are TGCGCCAGCAGTTTTTGGGCCTCAAGCACAGATACGCAGTATTTT.

The rearrangement uses TRBV7-6 and TRBJ2-7, with D possibly matching TRBD1 (6 bases). The germline CDR1 and CDR2 sequences are SGHVS and FNYEAQ. V was clipped by 5 bases and J by 2 bases, with 7 bases between them. The CDR3 has 12 amino acids. In nucleotides, the CDR3 is TGTGCCAGCAGCGCAGGGGCCTACGAGCAGTACTTC. Its protein is CASSAGAYEQYF.

This clone was seen a handful of times. This chain links TRBV28 with TRBJ1-5; tentatively, D is TRBD1 (5 bases). V lost 2 bases and J lost 7, with 12 bases in between. This CDR3 region has 14 residues. Looked up from germline, CDR1 is MDHEN and CDR2 is SYDVKM. The CDR3 DNA reads TGTGCCAGCAGTTTAGCAGGGAAGAGGCAGCCCCAGCATTTT. Amino acid sequence: CASSLAGKRQPQHF.

This chain links TRBV2 with TRBJ1-6, with no clear D. This CDR3 spans 14 amino acids. From germline, CDR1 is SNHLY and CDR2 FYNNEI. With 3 bases removed from V and 7 bases from J, the gap between germline ends came to 10 bases. Here the CDR3 reads CASSDRVVNSPLHF. CDR3 sequence (DNA): TGTGCCAGCAGTGACCGGGTCGTAAATTCACCCCTCCACTTT.

This clone was found a few times. This chain uses TRBV6-6 with TRBJ1-5; tentative D call: TRBD1 (5 bases). Germline CDR1 MNHNY, CDR2 SVGAGI (reference sequence). With 4 bases removed from V and 0 bases from J, the gap between germline ends came to 13 bases. The CDR3 runs 16 residues. The DNA for the CDR3 is TGTGCCAGCAGTTTGGAGGGACCGCTTAGCAATCAGCCCCAGCATTTT. Protein: CASSLEGPLSNQPQHF.

The chain couples TRBV10-2 to TRBJ2-6; no clear D. Per germline, CDR1 WSHSY and CDR2 SAAADI. The CDR3 is 17 amino acids. V was cut by 2 bases and J by 2 bases, with 13 bases left in between. CDR3 residues: CASSERKGLAGANVLTF. The CDR3 DNA is TGCGCCAGCAGTGAGAGGAAAGGGTTGGCTGGGGCCAACGTCCTGACTTTC.

The genes are TRBV2 and TRBJ2-7; 9 positions agree with TRBD1. The V segment lost 6 bases and the J segment 1 base; nucleotides outside the gene matches: 4. This CDR3 contains 14 residues. The germline V gene encodes CDR1 SNHLY and CDR2 FYNNEI. The CDR3 is CASRGQGVSYEQYF. The CDR3 DNA reads as TGTGCCAGCAGGGGACAGGGTGTATCCTACGAGCAGTACTTC.

This clone was observed a few times. The chain links TRBV7-2 to TRBJ2-3; 11 bases align to TRBD2. Trimming cost V 5 bases and J 4 bases; bases outside gene matches: 5. Germline V CDR1 and CDR2: SGHTA, FQGNSA. This CDR3 spans 15 amino acids. CDR3 sequence: CASSIPTSGADTQYF. CDR3 DNA: TGTGCCAGCAGCATCCCGACTAGCGGGGCAGATACGCAGTATTTT.

This rearrangement joins TRBV6-5 to TRBJ2-5; 13 positions agree with TRBD2. The V gene end was trimmed by 6 bases and the J gene end by 6 bases; junction bases not matched to a gene: 7. Germline V gene sequence: CDR1 MNHEY, CDR2 SVGAGI. The CDR3 runs to 15 residues. The CDR3: CASRTTSGGRKTQYF. CDR3 in DNA: TGTGCCAGCAGGACGACTAGCGGGGGGAGGAAGACCCAGTACTTC.